This record covers a single T cell receptor beta chain. The CDR3 length is 15 residues. Trimming left V 7 bases short and J 3 bases short, with 15 bases between. Germline CDR1 is SNHLY and CDR2 is FYNNEI. The TCR beta repertoire was assessed by survey-level immunoSEQ sequencing. Using immunoSEQ multiplex PCR, the repertoire was profiled, and TCRdb retains in-frame clones only, with some absent. Of around 50,000 clones in the sample, about 92% were seen once. Sequencing input: PBMCs. This clonotype was obtained from a man in his forties with rheumatoid arthritis. The gene calls are TRBV2 and TRBJ1-4; D gene unclear. The CDR3, as DNA: TGTGCCAGCACCCGCGGCGCATCCGCTAATGAAAAACTGTTTTTT. It codes for CASTRGASANEKLFF.